The clone carrying this TCR beta chain was observed a handful of times. The antigen is undetermined. The CDR3 runs to 14 residues. Germline lookup yields CDR1 SNHLY and CDR2 FYNNEI. Trimming removed 8 bases from V and 0 bases from J, with 11 bases in between. This sample was included in a study of cytomegalovirus exposure and HLA in healthy donors. In the study overall: A later analysis reported the 120 validation repertoires used the same platform as the 550 to 700 first-cohort repertoires.

Findings and caveats of the study: Reportedly, cytomegalovirus status was diagnosed with high sensitivity and specificity. Subsequent analysis revealed that first-cohort TCR clusters tended to co-occur in the 120 or so validation repertoires. Cytomegalovirus association was listed for around 170 TCR beta chains.

Here immunoSEQ multiplex PCR was the method, and the copy in TCRdb shows in-frame clones only, minus some. The sample yields a few hundred thousand clones, 86% seen once. This TCR was recovered from a young woman in good health and CMV-seronegative. The sample was PBMCs. The rearrangement uses TRBV2 and TRBJ2-1; D remains unclear. DNA of the CDR3: TGTGCCAGCTTAGCTTCTGGCTCCTACAATGAGCAGTTCTTC. Its protein product is CASLASGSYNEQFF. The full variable domain, its missing parts supplied by reference TRBV2 and TRBJ2-1, is EPEVTQTPSHQVTQMGQEVILRCVPISNHLYFYWYRQILGQKVEFLVSFYNNEISEKSEIFDDQFSVERPDGSNFTLKIRSTKLEDSAMYFCASLASGSYNEQFFGPGTRLTVL.